This passage covers 23 T cell receptor beta chains from one sample sequenced in a study of blood T cell repertoires in COVID-19. Libraries were prepared by immunoSEQ multiplex PCR; TCRdb keeps only in-frame clonotypes and omits some of them. The sample shows around 300,000 clones, about 88% of them seen only once. Material: PBMCs or T cells enriched from blood (not recorded which). Every receptor here comes from an older woman in a cohort exposed to, infected with or recovered from COVID-19 (not recorded which).

The chain links TRBV27 to TRBJ2-1, with D perhaps matching TRBD2 (5 bases). V dropped 5 bases and J dropped 4 bases, with 15 bases sitting between them. The CDR3 contains 15 residues. Germline V gene sequence: CDR1 MNHEY, CDR2 SMNVEV (reference sequence). The chain's CDR3 is CASSRGPSGYNEQFF. The CDR3 bases are TGTGCCAGCAGTAGAGGGCCCAGTGGGTACAATGAGCAGTTCTTC.

This rearrangement joins TRBV15 to TRBJ2-5; 15 bases map to TRBD2. The CDR3 consists of 16 residues. J was trimmed by 5 bases and V by 4 bases; bases with no gene match: 5. Looked up from germline, CDR1 is LNHNV and CDR2 is YYDKDF (reference sequence). Written as DNA, the CDR3 is TGTGCCACCAGCATGGGACTAGCGGGAGGAGGGGAGACCCAGTACTTC. Its protein product is CATSMGLAGGGETQYF.

The chain combines TRBV5-1 with TRBJ1-6, with unresolved D. Germline CDR1 reads SGHRS; CDR2 reads YFSETQ. The CDR3 consists of 17 residues. Trimming shortened V by 3 bases and J by 0 bases, and 13 bases separated the two germline ends. The CDR3 sequence is CASSSTASSSYNSPLHF. CDR3 nucleotides: TGCGCCAGCAGCTCTACAGCCTCGAGCTCCTATAATTCACCCCTCCACTTT.

The chain combines TRBV6-5 with TRBJ2-2, with 14 bases aligning to TRBD2. CDR1 and CDR2 from the germline V gene are MNHEY and SVGAGI. J gave up 6 bases and V 2 bases, and 2 bases lay outside the gene matches. The CDR3 length is 16 residues. The CDR3 protein is CASSYGTSGSAGELFF. As DNA, the CDR3 is TGTGCCAGCAGTTACGGGACTAGCGGGAGTGCCGGGGAGCTGTTTTTT.

Concerning this clone itself: This sample includes further DNA sequences coding for the same CDR3. The gene calls are TRBV7-9 and TRBJ2-7; 7 nucleotides agree with TRBD1. This CDR3 is built from 17 residues. V lost 1 base and J lost 2; bases outside the gene matches: 11. Germline CDR1 and CDR2: SEHNR and FQNEAQ (reference sequence). The CDR3 sequence is CASSLDPPRTGTYEQYF. CDR3 sequence (DNA): TGTGCCAGCAGCTTAGACCCCCCCCGGACAGGCACCTACGAGCAGTACTTC.

The chain combines TRBV19 with TRBJ2-3; TRBD2 aligns across 7 bases. The germline V gene encodes CDR1 LNHDA and CDR2 SQIVND (reference sequence). With V trimmed by 4 bases and J by 4 bases, 11 bases remained unmatched. The CDR3 is 16 amino acids. This CDR3 is CASSNIAGPAPDTQYF. DNA for the CDR3: TGTGCCAGTAGTAACATAGCGGGCCCGGCCCCAGATACGCAGTATTTT.

The genes are TRBV6-5 and TRBJ1-5, with no clear D. The CDR3 loop spans 13 amino acids. Germline-derived CDR1 and CDR2 are MNHEY and SVGAGI. V shed 6 bases and J shed 2 bases, with 8 bases lying between them. The CDR3 DNA is TGTGCCAGCAGGTACACGGGCAATCAGCCCCAGCATTTT. Translating gives CASRYTGNQPQHF.

CDR3 loop: CASSLTGSMSYEQYF. In DNA form, the CDR3 reads TGTGCCAGCAGCCTTACAGGGTCTATGTCCTACGAGCAGTACTTC. The V gene is TRBV6-6, the J gene TRBJ2-7; maybe TRBD1 (6 bases). The CDR3 totals 15 residues. The germline V gene encodes CDR1 MNHNY and CDR2 SVGAGI (reference sequence). Trimming left V 6 bases short and J 1 base short, with 16 bases between.

The chain employs TRBV28 and TRBJ1-4; no reliable D call. V lost 4 bases to trimming and J lost 7 bases, with 16 bases between them. The CDR3 has 15 amino acids. The germline gives CDR1 MDHEN, CDR2 SYDVKM. The CDR3 DNA sequence: TGTGCCAGCAGTTCCCCCGGGGAGGGAATTGAAAAACTGTTTTTT. It specifies CASSSPGEGIEKLFF. The full variable domain, with the rest looked up from reference TRBV28 and TRBJ1-4, is DVKVTQSSRYLVKRTGEKVFLECVQDMDHENMFWYRQDPGLGLRLIYFSYDVKMKEKGDIPEGYSVSREKKERFSLILESASTNQTSMYLCASSSPGEGIEKLFFGSGTQLSVL.

The chain combines TRBV9 with TRBJ2-7; D perhaps matches TRBD2 (5 bases). Between the trimmed V and J ends, which lost 0 bases and 6 bases, there was a span of 13 bases. The CDR3 loop spans 14 amino acids. Germline lookup yields CDR1 SGDLS and CDR2 YYNGEE. The CDR3 region is CASSVVAGPSEQYF. Here the CDR3 DNA reads TGTGCCAGCAGCGTAGTTGCGGGTCCTTCCGAGCAGTACTTC.

The genes are TRBV5-8 and TRBJ2-2, with 9 positions matching TRBD1. This CDR3 has 15 amino acids. J gave up 6 bases and V 2 bases, and 5 bases lay outside the gene matches. Germline V gene data show CDR1 as SGHTS and CDR2 as YDEGEE. CDR3 loop: CASSFYRGQPGELFF. The DNA of the CDR3 is TGTGCCAGCAGCTTCTACAGGGGGCAGCCCGGGGAGCTGTTTTTT.

J is TRBJ1-5 and V is TRBV3-1 (or the pseudogene TRBV3-2); 8 nucleotides agree with TRBD1. The germline V gene encodes CDR1 LGHDT and CDR2 YNNKEL (reference sequence). J gave up 3 bases and V 4 bases, and 14 bases lay outside the gene matches. The CDR3 runs 18 residues. The chain's CDR3 is CASSLLPPGTGFNQPQHF. The CDR3 DNA follows: TGTGCCAGCAGCCTCCTCCCCCCTGGGACAGGTTTCAATCAGCCCCAGCATTTT.

The chain joins TRBV6-5 to TRBJ2-7; TRBD2 aligns across 7 bases. Per the germline V gene, CDR1 is MNHEY and CDR2 is SVGAGI. This CDR3 spans 12 amino acids. Trimming took 5 bases from V and 6 from J; bases not matched to a gene: 4. The CDR3 DNA reads as TGTGCCAGCAGTACGGGGGGACCCGAGCAGTACTTC. Residues: CASSTGGPEQYF.

This chain links TRBV7-9 with TRBJ1-6, with D unclear. Germline V CDR1 and CDR2: SEHNR, FQNEAQ (reference sequence). There are 15 residues in the CDR3. V was clipped by 5 bases and J by 2 bases, with 10 bases between them. CDR3 DNA: TGTGCCAGCAGCCTAACCACCCCCTATAATTCACCCCTCCACTTT. Its protein product is CASSLTTPYNSPLHF.

This sequence joins TRBV29-1 and TRBJ1-2; D is unclear. This CDR3 comprises 13 residues. Trimming shortened V by 4 bases and J by 4 bases, and 13 bases separated the two germline ends. Germline V lookup: CDR1 SQVTM, CDR2 ANQGSEA. The CDR3: CSVVVGEGYGYTF. CDR3 coding DNA: TGCAGCGTTGTGGTCGGGGAAGGCTATGGCTACACCTTC.

The V call is TRBV30, the J call TRBJ1-3, with 7 bases identical to TRBD1. Germline V gives CDR1 GTSNPN, CDR2 SVGIG (reference sequence). V dropped 3 bases and J dropped 6; count of bases not matched to a gene: 8. The CDR3 contains 14 residues. The CDR3, as DNA: TGTGCCTGGAGGCCTACAGGGGCGGAAAACACCATATATTTT. This encodes CAWRPTGAENTIYF. Full variable domain (remainder filled in from reference TRBV30 and TRBJ1-3): SQTIHQWPATLVQPVGSPLSLECTVEGTSNPNLYWYRQAAGRGLQLLFYSVGIGQISSEVPQNLSASRPQDRQFILSSKKLLLSDSGFYLCAWRPTGAENTIYFGEGSWLTVV.

This chain joins TRBV5-8 and TRBJ1-5; a weak D match, TRBD1 (6 bases). The CDR3 has 15 amino acids. Germline CDR1 SGHTS, CDR2 YDEGEE. The germline V and J ends were trimmed by 0 bases and 4 bases, with 11 bases remaining between them. The CDR3 protein is CASSLGAGVNQPQHF. The CDR3 DNA sequence: TGTGCCAGCAGCTTGGGGGCAGGGGTAAATCAGCCCCAGCATTTT.

This sequence joins TRBV18 and TRBJ1-2; 7 nucleotides align to TRBD1. CDR1 and CDR2 (germline): KGHSH, LQKENI. The CDR3 runs to 14 residues. The V segment lost 6 bases and the J segment 0 bases; nucleotides outside the gene matches: 4. The CDR3 is CASSRQGPNYGYTF. DNA of the CDR3: TGTGCCAGCTCCCGACAGGGACCTAACTATGGCTACACCTTC.

In its sample, this clone was seen a few times. The V call is TRBV5-6, the J call TRBJ2-7; TRBD1 matches at 7 bases. V shed 0 bases and J 5 bases; nucleotides not matched to a gene: 5. Germline V gives CDR1 SGHDT, CDR2 YYEEEE. There are 14 residues in the CDR3. The CDR3 sequence: CASSLEDRRNEQYF. CDR3 sequence (DNA): TGTGCCAGCAGCTTGGAGGACAGGAGGAACGAGCAGTACTTC.

V is TRBV5-1 and J is TRBJ1-1; 7 bases line up with TRBD1. The V gene's germline CDR1 is SGHRS and CDR2 YFSETQ. The ends lost 5 bases at V and 1 base at J; junction bases unmatched: 8. This CDR3 has 15 amino acids. For the CDR3, the DNA is TGCGCCAGCAGACGTATACAGGGGACGAACACTGAAGCTTTCTTT. This translates into CASRRIQGTNTEAFF. The whole variable domain, filled in from reference TRBV5-1 and TRBJ1-1, reads KAGVTQTPRYLIKTRGQQVTLSCSPISGHRSVSWYQQTPGQGLQFLFEYFSETQRNKGNFPGRFSGRQFSNSRSEMNVSTLELGDSALYLCASRRIQGTNTEAFFGQGTRLTVV.

This clone was recorded once. This sequence joins TRBV3-1 (or the pseudogene TRBV3-2) and TRBJ1-2; 10 bases align to TRBD1. Germline V gene lookup returns CDR1 LGHDT and CDR2 YNNKEL (reference sequence). V was clipped by 4 bases and J by 8 bases; unmatched bases: 13. There are 16 residues in the CDR3. The CDR3 DNA follows: TGTGCCAGCAGCCCACCCGGGACAGGGGATCAGAAGGGCTACACCTTC. Residues: CASSPPGTGDQKGYTF.

This chain links TRBV6-5 with TRBJ2-7, with TRBD1 matching over 11 bases. The CDR3 runs to 14 residues. Losses at the gene ends were 2 bases for V and 4 bases for J; bases not matched to a gene: 1. Germline CDR1 reads MNHEY; CDR2 reads SVGAGI. CDR3 in DNA: TGTGCCAGCAGTTACGGACAGGGGGCATACGAGCAGTACTTC. Translating gives CASSYGQGAYEQYF.

This clone has a single count. The chain is built from TRBV2 and TRBJ2-1, with D unclear. Germline V gene lookup returns CDR1 SNHLY and CDR2 FYNNEI. This CDR3 region has 11 residues. V dropped 8 bases and J dropped 3 bases, with 5 bases sitting between them. The CDR3 is CASGNYNEQFF. CDR3 DNA sequence: TGTGCCAGCGGCAACTACAATGAGCAGTTCTTC.